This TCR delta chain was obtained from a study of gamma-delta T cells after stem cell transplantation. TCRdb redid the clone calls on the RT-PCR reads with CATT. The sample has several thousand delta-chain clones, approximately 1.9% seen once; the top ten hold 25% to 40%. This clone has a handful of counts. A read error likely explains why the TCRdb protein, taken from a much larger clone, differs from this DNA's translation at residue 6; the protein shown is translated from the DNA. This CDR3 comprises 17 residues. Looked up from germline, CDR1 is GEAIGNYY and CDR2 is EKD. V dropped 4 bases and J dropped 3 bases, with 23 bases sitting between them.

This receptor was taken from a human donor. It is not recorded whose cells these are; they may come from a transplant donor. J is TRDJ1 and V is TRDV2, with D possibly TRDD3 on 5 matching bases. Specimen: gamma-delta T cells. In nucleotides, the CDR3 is TGTGCCTGTGATAGGCGTCCTCCATCGCTGGGACCCGATAAACTCATCTTT. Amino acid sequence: CACDRRPPSLGPDKLIF.